This passage covers 14 T cell receptor beta chains from one sample sequenced in a study of T cell clones after liver transplantation. Libraries were prepared by immunoSEQ multiplex PCR; TCRdb keeps only in-frame clonotypes and omits some of them. Of some 120,000 clones in the sample, 90% were seen once. The sequences come from CD4+ T cells from blood, collected 12 months after liver transplant. The receptors derive from a human patient who received a liver transplant. These T cells may partly come from the graft donor.

The rearrangement joins TRBV30 to TRBJ1-2; D not certain. The CDR3 covers 15 residues. CDR1 and CDR2 from the germline V gene are GTSNPN and SVGIG (reference sequence). The V gene lost 0 bases and the J gene lost 1 base, with 12 bases spanning the gap. In DNA, the CDR3 is TGTGCCTGGAGTGTACCTGGGAAGGGTAACTATGGCTACACCTTC. Protein: CAWSVPGKGNYGYTF.

The CDR3 DNA reads TGCGCCAGCAGCTTGCCTGACGATGTTTACACAGATACGCAGTATTTT. Protein product: CASSLPDDVYTDTQYF. This rearrangement joins TRBV5-1 to TRBJ2-3; D unresolved. Germline assignment: CDR1 SGHRS and CDR2 YFSETQ. V lost 1 base, J lost 2 bases, and 14 bases lay in between. CDR3 length equals 16 residues.

The rearrangement links TRBV2 to TRBJ2-7, with 7 bases lining up with TRBD2. Germline V CDR1 and CDR2: SNHLY, FYNNEI. V was clipped by 10 bases and J by 1 base; unmatched bases: 4. This CDR3 has 12 amino acids. The CDR3 reads CAKQAGSYEQYF. DNA for the CDR3: TGTGCCAAACAAGCGGGGTCCTACGAGCAGTACTTC.

V and J are TRBV7-2 and TRBJ1-2, with D possibly being TRBD1 (6 bases). This CDR3 contains 15 residues. CDR1 is SGHTA and CDR2 is FQGNSA in the germline V gene. Between the trimmed V and J ends, which lost 1 base and 6 bases, there was a span of 15 bases. The CDR3 sequence: CASSLGTGLADGYTF. For the CDR3, the DNA is TGTGCCAGCAGCTTAGGAACAGGGTTGGCCGATGGCTACACCTTC.

CDR3 sequence reads: CASSRADTQYF. CDR3 nucleotides: TGTGCCAGCTCCCGGGCGGATACGCAGTATTTT. V is TRBV18 and J is TRBJ2-3; D gene unclear. The CDR3 consists of 11 residues. In germline, CDR1 is KGHSH, CDR2 LQKENI. Trimming shortened V by 6 bases and J by 6 bases, and 7 bases separated the two germline ends.

This rearrangement joins TRBV5-4 to TRBJ2-7, with D uncertain. CDR1 is SGHNT, CDR2 YYREEE, per germline (reference sequence). This CDR3 region has 15 residues. V lost 0 bases and J 0 bases, leaving 10 bases between the germline ends. Here the CDR3 DNA reads TGTGCCAGCAGCTTGGTTCTAGGGAACTCCTACGAGCAGTACTTC. Residues: CASSLVLGNSYEQYF.

The CDR3 reads CASSPGGAGRYEQYF. CDR3 sequence (DNA): TGTGCCAGCAGCCCCGGTGGGGCGGGACGCTACGAGCAGTACTTC. The chain couples TRBV28 to TRBJ2-7; D possibly corresponds to TRBD2 (6 bases). This CDR3 is built from 15 residues. Germline V gene data show CDR1 as MDHEN and CDR2 as SYDVKM. Deletions cut 6 bases from V and 3 bases from J, with 18 bases between.

The chain uses TRBV7-2 and TRBJ2-5; TRBD1 might be the D (6 bases). The germline gives CDR1 SGHTA, CDR2 FQGNSA. The CDR3 is made up of 13 amino acids. Trimming left V 3 bases short and J 2 bases short, with 7 bases between. CDR3 loop: CASSFTGQETQYF. The CDR3 DNA is TGTGCCAGCAGCTTTACAGGGCAAGAGACCCAGTACTTC.

The genes are TRBV9 and TRBJ2-4; perhaps TRBD2 as D (5 bases). The V gene lost 1 base and the J gene lost 9 bases, with 14 bases spanning the gap. This CDR3 contains 14 residues. Germline CDR1 SGDLS, CDR2 YYNGEE. The CDR3 protein is CASSVLPGRGIQYF. CDR3 DNA sequence: TGTGCCAGCAGCGTACTACCCGGCCGGGGCATTCAGTACTTC.

V and J are TRBV11-3 and TRBJ2-5; TRBD1 or TRBD2 may be the D gene (5 bases each). The germline CDR1 and CDR2 sequences are SGHNT and YENEEA. The CDR3 covers 15 residues. The V gene lost 5 bases and the J gene lost 2 bases, with 15 bases spanning the gap. CDR3 in amino acids: CASSLGDPKQETQYF. The CDR3 nucleotides are TGTGCCAGCAGCCTAGGGGACCCGAAACAAGAGACCCAGTACTTC.

The V call is TRBV5-1, the J call TRBJ2-3; D remains unclear. Germline lookup yields CDR1 SGHRS and CDR2 YFSETQ. This CDR3 spans 15 amino acids. V was shortened by 1 base and J by 4 bases, with 13 bases between the two germline ends. CDR3 DNA: TGCGCCAGCAGCTTGTTGGGCAGGAGTCCAGATACGCAGTATTTT. It is translated as CASSLLGRSPDTQYF. The full variable domain, rest sourced from reference TRBV5-1 and TRBJ2-3, is KAGVTQTPRYLIKTRGQQVTLSCSPISGHRSVSWYQQTPGQGLQFLFEYFSETQRNKGNFPGRFSGRQFSNSRSEMNVSTLELGDSALYLCASSLLGRSPDTQYFGPGTRLTVL.

J is TRBJ2-6 and V is TRBV29-1; 9 nucleotides match TRBD1. J gave up 3 bases and V 4 bases, and 4 bases lay outside the gene matches. Germline V gives CDR1 SQVTM, CDR2 ANQGSEA. This CDR3 is built from 15 residues. CDR3 amino acids: CSVGTGVDGANVLTF. In DNA form, the CDR3 reads TGCAGCGTTGGGACAGGGGTGGATGGGGCCAACGTCCTGACTTTC.

This clone was recorded a few times. The gene calls are TRBV27 and TRBJ1-2, with a possible D match to TRBD1 (6 bases). The CDR3 totals 13 residues. The V gene lost 6 bases and the J gene lost 8 bases, with 16 bases spanning the gap. Germline loops: CDR1 MNHEY, CDR2 SMNVEV (reference sequence). In nucleotides, the CDR3 is TGTGCCAGCAGATCCACAGGGTCATTCGGCTACACCTTC. It is translated as CASRSTGSFGYTF.

This clone has just one count. The chain is built from TRBV7-2 and TRBJ2-1; D could derive from TRBD1 or TRBD2 (6 bases each). This CDR3 is 14 amino acids long. Germline V gene data show CDR1 as SGHTA and CDR2 as FQGNSA. V was cut by 1 base and J by 8 bases, with 12 bases left in between. This CDR3 is CASSLEGEAHEQFF. Here the CDR3 DNA reads TGTGCCAGCAGCTTAGAGGGGGAGGCTCATGAGCAGTTCTTC.